This TCR beta chain was captured in a study of beta chain features in type 1 diabetes (dated by TCRdb to 2017 to 2018). With regard to the full study: Mean age, gender distribution, total cell number and subset yield did not differ between patients and healthy donors. Across all samples, 90 million to 130 million sorted cells were examined, and cell number per subset correlated strongly with RNA yield. In the study, recently diagnosed type 1 diabetes patients and matched healthy donors were compared on the TCRB repertoires of their sorted circulating CD4+ T cell subsets. Regulatory and stem cell-like memory subsets were obtained from only 8 patients and roughly eight healthy donors, while naive and central memory subsets were obtained from all 30 or so donors. The investigation overall reported the following: PCR might favor shorter templates, but patient and control samples were amplified and corrected together, so any skew would affect both groups equally. Naive, central memory and regulatory TCRB repertoires appeared to be more similar among patients than among healthy donors. Patients with type 1 diabetes made fewer insertions and deleted more nucleotides at VDJ recombination sites, implying thymic rearrangement abnormalities. Because the HLA sub-analyses included only small numbers of individuals, any influence of HLA type on TCRB rearrangement was left unresolved. Because cDNA rather than genomic DNA was sequenced, highly expressing activated cells could have been over-represented, although no difference in activation and CD3 levels was found between groups. A moderate but significant shortening of TCRB CDR3 length was observed in type 1 diabetes patients in all four CD4+ subsets.

To note about this clone: Its cognate antigen has yet to be identified. Within one base of it there is no much larger clone, and no base qualities were kept.

The entire amount of isolated RNA was reverse transcribed using the High Capacity cDNA Reverse Transcription Kit, so the sequenced TCRB transcripts were expressed ones. Deep immunoSEQ sequencing was performed on naive, central memory and regulatory T cell samples, with an average of roughly 3.5 million total reads per sample. After sorted cells were lysed in RLT buffer, RNA was extracted with DNase-treated RNeasy Micro or Mini kits, with the choice depending on cell number. To prevent cross-contamination, each cell subset was processed individually, whereas patient and healthy donor samples were processed jointly. The immunoSEQ multiplex PCR was used to amplify TCRB sequences from cDNA, yielding 87-bp fragments that span the CDR3 region. Sequencing of the amplicons was performed on the Illumina HiSeq platform. The original methods were these. PCR bias was corrected computationally using synthetic template baselines, and reads within Hamming distance 2 were collapsed, with unmergeable singletons discarded. Reads were aligned against IMGT so that V, D and J genes, CDR3 length and insertions or deletions at six rearrangement sites could be assigned. Within each subset, clonotype counts were normalized to sorted cell number, and only after that were true diversity and Gini coefficients computed with the tcR R package. Repertoire sharing was quantified using the overlap coefficient calculated on TCRB nucleotide sequences. Out-of-frame TCRB sequences from naive cells were analyzed as a proxy for the pre-selection repertoire. TCRdb holds this immuneACCESS table with in-frame rearrangements only. Some clones are missing; in checked studies, unresolved V genes explain under half, and the rest has no known cause. V, J and clone size are those of that table, while D and trimming were read from the DNA. Here the sample has 250,000 to 300,000 clones; approximately 15% occur a single time. The top ten clonotypes cover less than 0.02% of the sample.

A single peripheral blood draw of approximately 120 mL on average was collected from each donor into heparinised tubes. Naive, central memory, regulatory and stem cell-like memory CD4+ T cells were sorted on a BD FACSAria II using a panel including CD45RO, CCR7, CD25, CD127, CD95 and CD27. Purity was above 98% for every sorted population. PBMCs were isolated immediately by Lymphoprep density gradient centrifugation and stained directly without culture. So that batch effects would be minimized, each experiment stained and sorted samples in pairs, pairing one healthy donor with one patient. The TCR originated in a man between 25 and 39 years old with type 1 diabetes. The sample was naive CD4+ T cells from blood. The cell subset or site label for this specimen denotes: true naive CD4+ T cells.

CDR3 protein: CASSLPGDHSGNTIYF. In nucleotide form, the sequence is TGTGCCAGCAGCTTGCCCGGGGATCACTCTGGAAACACCATATATTTT. The chain is assembled from TRBV5-4 and TRBJ1-3; no D gene is confidently identified. V is cut by 1 base and J by 0 bases, and the space between the germline ends is 11 bases. The CDR3 sequence holds 16 residues, the cysteine and phenylalanine included. The only DNA kept is the CDR3, 48 bases in frame from the first base. Reading the germline V gene (reference sequence) gives CDR1 SGHNT and CDR2 YYREEE.